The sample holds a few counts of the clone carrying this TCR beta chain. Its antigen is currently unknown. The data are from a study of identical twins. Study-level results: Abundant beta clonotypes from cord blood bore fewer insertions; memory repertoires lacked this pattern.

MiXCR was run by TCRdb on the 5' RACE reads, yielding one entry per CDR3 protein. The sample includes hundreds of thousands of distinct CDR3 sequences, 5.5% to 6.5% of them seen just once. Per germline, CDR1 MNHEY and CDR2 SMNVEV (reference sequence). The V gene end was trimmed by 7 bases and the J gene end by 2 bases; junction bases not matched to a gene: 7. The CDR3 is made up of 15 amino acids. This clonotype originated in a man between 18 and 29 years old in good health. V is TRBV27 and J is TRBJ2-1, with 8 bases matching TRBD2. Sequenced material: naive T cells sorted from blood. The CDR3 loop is CASIVAGGTYNEQFF. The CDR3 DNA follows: TGTGCCAGCATCGTGGCGGGAGGCACCTACAATGAGCAGTTCTTC.